The 5 T cell receptor beta chains reported below all come from one sample, sequenced in a study of T-cell reconstitution after alpha-beta-depleted transplantation in children. Preparation of the TCRbeta library was carried out with unique molecular identifiers. Via MiXCR, TCRdb re-called the PCR reads, giving one row per CDR3 protein. The sample records about 90,000 distinct CDR3 sequences, roughly 15% being singletons. This sample comprised PBMCs, mostly from graft donor cells, obtained 180 days after TCRalphabeta/CD19-depleted stem cell transplant. The receptors were gathered from a male patient aged 2 to 9 who had a stem cell transplant for acute lymphoblastic leukemia, so the T cells may come from the graft donor.

This clonotype was recorded many times. CDR3 in amino acids: CASSLGLAGGPGTQYF. CDR3 DNA sequence: TGTGCCAGCAGCTTGGGGTTAGCGGGGGGTCCGGGTACGCAGTATTTT. This rearrangement joins TRBV5-6 to TRBJ2-3; 10 bases match TRBD2. This CDR3 contains 16 residues. Germline trimming cut 0 bases from V and 8 bases from J; bases unmatched to any gene: 9. Germline loops: CDR1 SGHDT, CDR2 YYEEEE.

This chain uses TRBV12-3 or TRBV12-4 with TRBJ2-5, with 7 bases lining up with TRBD1. The CDR3 runs to 12 residues. The J segment lost 4 bases and the V segment lost 8 bases, leaving 4 bases of the junction unmatched. CDR3 region: CASLGGAETQYF. CDR3 in DNA: TGTGCCAGCCTAGGGGGCGCAGAGACCCAGTACTTC.

Worth noting for this clonotype: A much larger clone differs by one base, so this may be a read error. The chain uses TRBV20-1 and TRBJ2-7, with D perhaps TRBD1 or TRBD2 (6 bases each). This CDR3 is built from 13 residues. Germline V gene lookup returns CDR1 DFQATT and CDR2 SNEGSKA (reference sequence). CDR3 sequence reads: CSAWPGGSYEQSF. The CDR3 bases are TGCAGTGCTTGGCCCGGGGGCTCCTACGAGCAGTCCTTC.

The chain employs TRBV30 and TRBJ2-2; no clear D gene. The CDR3 contains 13 residues. The germline V and J ends were trimmed by 0 bases and 8 bases, with 10 bases remaining between them. The germline CDR1 and CDR2 sequences are GTSNPN and SVGIG (reference sequence). This CDR3 reads CAWSVRSRGELFF. The CDR3 nucleotides are TGTGCCTGGAGTGTCAGGTCCAGAGGGGAGCTGTTTTTT.

This clonotype was found a few times. The rearrangement links TRBV28 to TRBJ2-5; D is perhaps TRBD1 (8 bases). Trimming pared 5 bases from V and 5 bases from J, leaving 18 bases between. The V gene's germline CDR1 is MDHEN and CDR2 SYDVKM. The CDR3 sequence is 15 residues long. CDR3 in amino acids: CASSAHRGRVETQYF. The CDR3 coding sequence is TGTGCCAGCAGTGCACACAGGGGGAGGGTGGAGACCCAGTACTTC.